This T cell receptor (beta chain) comes out of a study of beta chain features in type 1 diabetes. Study-wide findings and caveats: Patients with Type 1 diabetes showed moderately but significantly shorter TCRB CDR3s in all four CD4+ subsets.

The trim removed 4 bases at V and 2 bases at J, leaving 10 bases unmatched. This CDR3 comprises 17 residues. Germline CDR1 SGHNT, CDR2 YENEEA. Investigators reverse transcribed all isolated RNA, so they sequenced expressed TCRB transcripts. Assay: immunoSEQ multiplex PCR; the TCRdb copy retains only in-frame clones and omits some. Of roughly 350,000 clones in the sample, over 8.5% are singletons; the top ten hold approximately 0.55%. As for this clone: What it recognizes is unknown.

The sample comprised central memory CD4+ T cells from blood. The chain combines TRBV11-3 with TRBJ2-5, with 10 positions matching TRBD1. This receptor was identified in a man aged 30 to 39 with type 1 diabetes. DNA of the CDR3: TGTGCCAGCAGCTCATCCAGGGGGGACAGGGGACAAGAGACCCAGTACTTC. Translated, it gives CASSSSRGDRGQETQYF.